These 2 T cell receptor beta chains came from one sample sequenced in a study of T cell repertoires in cytomegalovirus infection (dated by TCRdb to about 2019). Sequencing took place on an Illumina HiSeq 1500. The public reads were run again by TCRdb, first through fastp at Q25 and then through MiXCR, and only productive beta chains were kept. Each record represents a unique CDR3 protein, reported with the most common genes and DNA among its rows. The sample data list 250,000 or so distinct CDR3 sequences, and 15% to 20% of these were observed just once. Roughly half of the sample is held by the ten biggest clonotypes. Input material: CD8+ T cells from PBMCs. The receptors originated from a human donor in good health (CMV status not recorded). Some clones in this sample may be carry-over from other donors' samples.

This clonotype has only a few counts. The chain recombines TRBV28 with TRBJ2-5; the match to TRBD1 covers 8 bases. Trimming took 4 bases from V and 3 from J; bases not matched to a gene: 10. Germline V gives CDR1 MDHEN, CDR2 SYDVKM. CDR3 length: 16 amino acids. The CDR3 DNA sequence: TGTGCCAGCAGTTCAAAACATACGGACAGGGAAGAGACCCAGTACTTC. Protein product: CASSSKHTDREETQYF. The full variable domain, rest sourced from reference TRBV28 and TRBJ2-5, is DVKVTQSSRYLVKRTGEKVFLECVQDMDHENMFWYRQDPGLGLRLIYFSYDVKMKEKGDIPEGYSVSREKKERFSLILESASTNQTSMYLCASSSKHTDREETQYFGPGTRLLVL.

The chain links TRBV7-8 to TRBJ1-1; D ambiguous. The CDR3 is made up of 15 amino acids. Trimming removed 2 bases from V and 1 base from J, with 11 bases in between. CDR1 SGHVS and CDR2 FQNEAQ come from the germline V gene. The DNA of the CDR3 is TGTGCCAGCAGCTTAATCGCTTCCGAGAACACTGAAGCTTTCTTT. It specifies CASSLIASENTEAFF.